This section outlines one TCR beta chain sequence together with its context. The sample comes from a study of T cell changes during pregnancy in multiple sclerosis. Produced via immunoSEQ multiplex PCR; TCRdb's table is partial and in-frame only. The repertoire holds 50,000 to 70,000 clones, 85% to 95% seen once, with around 1.8% in the top ten. This TCR was recovered from a female donor with multiple sclerosis, enrolled in a pregnancy study. The sample here was peripheral blood, taken after pregnancy.

CDR3 amino acids: CASSLGGARETQYF. The DNA of the CDR3 is TGTGCCAGCAGCTTAGGAGGCGCGCGGGAGACCCAGTACTTC. The rearrangement links TRBV5-4 to TRBJ2-5, with D maybe TRBD2 (5 bases). The V and J ends lost 2 bases and 5 bases respectively, with 13 bases between them. The CDR3 consists of 14 residues. Germline assignment: CDR1 SGHNT and CDR2 YYREEE (reference sequence).